These 20 T cell receptor beta chains came from one sample sequenced in a study of blood T cells in healthy people across ages. A sample-barcoded 5' primer and a J-beta primer mix were used in a second PCR of about 7 to 12 cycles. One entry per CDR3 protein, called by TCRdb with MiXCR from the 5' RACE reads. The data hold approximately 2,000,000 distinct CDR3 sequences, with approximately 39% observed a single time. Sequences were obtained from blood. The receptors derive from a human donor in good health.

This clonotype occurred a few times. The chain carries TRBV20-1 and TRBJ1-5; D is perhaps TRBD1 (6 bases). Deletions cut 0 bases from V and 3 bases from J, with 15 bases between. Germline loops: CDR1 DFQATT, CDR2 SNEGSKA (reference sequence). CDR3 length: 16 amino acids. CDR3 nucleotide sequence: TGCAGTGCTAGAGATCCTCGCAGGGGACCCAATCAGCCCCAGCATTTT. Translating gives CSARDPRRGPNQPQHF.

J is TRBJ2-5 and V is TRBV5-1; 7 bases are a match to TRBD2. CDR1 is SGHRS, CDR2 YFSETQ, per germline. The junction had 16 bases not matched to a gene; V was cut back by 3 bases and J by 2 bases. This CDR3 contains 18 residues. The CDR3 reads CASSSGRGRVSRQETQYF. In nucleotides, the CDR3 is TGCGCCAGCAGCTCTGGGAGGGGCCGGGTTTCTCGGCAAGAGACCCAGTACTTC.

This chain connects TRBV5-1 to TRBJ1-2; D might be TRBD1 (5 bases). Germline CDR1 is SGHRS and CDR2 is YFSETQ. This CDR3 is 16 amino acids long. V was trimmed by 3 bases and J by 4 bases, leaving 19 bases between them. This chain's CDR3 is CASSSGRDGKSYGYTF. The CDR3 bases are TGCGCCAGCAGCTCGGGTAGGGACGGCAAAAGCTATGGCTACACCTTC.

This clonotype was counted between two and nine times. The J gene is TRBJ2-6, the V gene TRBV30, with D tentatively TRBD2 (5 bases). V was clipped by 7 bases and J by 2 bases, with 12 bases between them. The CDR3 covers 14 residues. Germline lookup yields CDR1 GTSNPN and CDR2 SVGIG (reference sequence). The CDR3 DNA reads TGTGCCTTAAGCATACTAGCTGGGGCCAACGTCCTGACTTTC. Residues: CALSILAGANVLTF.

The chain employs TRBV4-1 and TRBJ2-1; TRBD2 matches at 7 bases. Trimming cost V 4 bases and J 8 bases; bases outside gene matches: 8. This CDR3 has 14 amino acids. Germline V gene data show CDR1 as MGHRA and CDR2 as YSYEKL. The CDR3 DNA reads as TGCGCCAGCAGCCGGTCAAGGGCGGGGGATGAGCAGTTCTTC. This codes for CASSRSRAGDEQFF.

This rearrangement joins TRBV7-2 to TRBJ2-1, with 9 bases aligning to TRBD2. This CDR3 is built from 18 residues. The germline CDR1 and CDR2 sequences are SGHTA and FQGNSA. J lost 0 bases, V lost 3 bases, and 9 bases had no gene match. The CDR3 DNA is TGTGCCAGCAGCTTGTGGATAGCGGGGGTAAGCTCCTACAATGAGCAGTTCTTC. Protein: CASSLWIAGVSSYNEQFF.

In this sample, this clonotype turned up a few times. A much larger clonotype is one base distant, so this may be a read error. The chain recombines TRBV7-6 with TRBJ2-7; 13 nucleotides match TRBD2. J was trimmed by 9 bases and V by 1 base; bases with no gene match: 12. CDR1 SGHVS and CDR2 FNYEAQ come from the germline V gene. The CDR3 has 17 amino acids. CDR3 loop: CASSLEAGLAGPLGQYF. In DNA form, the CDR3 reads TGTGCCAGCAGCTTAGAGGCGGGACTAGCGGGGCCTCTAGGGCAGTACTTC.

This clonotype showed up just once. J is TRBJ2-3 and V is TRBV12-3 or TRBV12-4; possibly TRBD1 or TRBD2 for D (5 bases each). This CDR3 contains 14 residues. V was clipped by 3 bases and J by 5 bases, with 12 bases between them. The CDR3 region is CASSLSGLEDTQYF. The CDR3 nucleotides read TGTGCCAGCAGTTTGTCGGGGCTAGAAGATACGCAGTATTTT.

The chain recombines TRBV6-6 with TRBJ1-4; 8 bases match TRBD1. The V and J ends lost 2 bases and 5 bases, in that order; junction bases with no gene match: 4. Germline V gene data show CDR1 as MNHNY and CDR2 as SVGAGI (reference sequence). The CDR3 has 15 amino acids. CDR3 amino acids: CASSYTDRANEKLFF. The CDR3 nucleotides are TGTGCCAGCAGTTACACGGACAGGGCCAATGAAAAACTGTTTTTT.

The chain employs TRBV5-1 and TRBJ2-7; 13 bases are shared with TRBD2. Germline loops: CDR1 SGHRS, CDR2 YFSETQ. V lost 4 bases and J lost 5; bases outside the gene matches: 3. The CDR3 is 14 residues long. CDR3 sequence: CASSIGLAGDEQYF. The CDR3 DNA reads TGCGCCAGCAGCATCGGACTAGCGGGAGACGAGCAGTACTTC.

This clonotype was picked up a small number of times. As DNA, the CDR3 is TGTGCCATCAGTGACGGGGGGCAGGGGGCCTACGAGCAGTACTTC. Its translation: CAISDGGQGAYEQYF. The chain recombines TRBV10-3 with TRBJ2-7; either TRBD1 or TRBD2 may fit D (7 bases each). Trimming removed 3 bases from V and 2 bases from J, with 14 bases in between. The CDR3 is made up of 15 amino acids. Germline V gene lookup returns CDR1 ENHRY and CDR2 SYGVKD.

This clonotype showed up many times. The V and J genes are TRBV7-8 and TRBJ2-1; 7 nucleotides align to TRBD2. The CDR3 sequence is 16 residues long. J was trimmed by 6 bases and V by 5 bases; bases with no gene match: 13. Germline V gene data show CDR1 as SGHVS and CDR2 as FQNEAQ. For the CDR3, the DNA is TGTGCCAGCAGCCCTAGGGTGCAGCGGGGTGGCAATGAGCAGTTCTTC. Translation gives CASSPRVQRGGNEQFF.

This clonotype was recorded once. The chain couples TRBV6-2 or TRBV6-3 to TRBJ1-1, with D uncertain. The CDR3 is 13 amino acids. Germline CDR1 MNHEY, CDR2 SVGEGT. V lost 5 bases and J 4 bases, leaving 11 bases between the germline ends. The CDR3 protein is CASSPSWGTEAFF. The CDR3 bases are TGTGCCAGCAGTCCATCCTGGGGCACTGAAGCTTTCTTT.

The chain carries TRBV20-1 and TRBJ2-5, with TRBD2 identical over 7 bases. Germline loops: CDR1 DFQATT, CDR2 SNEGSKA (reference sequence). Trimming at V came to 0 bases and at J to 11 bases, leaving 15 bases not matched to a gene. This CDR3 has 15 residues. CDR3 region: CSARDWRRGKDEQYF. CDR3 sequence (DNA): TGCAGTGCTAGAGATTGGAGGCGGGGGAAGGATGAGCAGTACTTC.

About this clonotype: The junction differs from germline at one of its ends, possibly a read error. This rearrangement joins TRBV6-6 to TRBJ1-4; D might be TRBD1 (6 bases). The germline V gene encodes CDR1 MNHNY and CDR2 SVGAGI (reference sequence). CDR3 length equals 15 residues. CDR3: CASKKQGRTNEKLFF. The CDR3 bases are TGTGCCAGCAAAAAACAGGGAAGAACTAATGAAAAGCTGTTTTTT.

The rearrangement joins TRBV20-1 to TRBJ2-7; D is uncertain. There are 9 residues in the CDR3. CDR1 DFQATT and CDR2 SNEGSKA come from the germline V gene (reference sequence). Deletions cut 3 bases from V and 6 bases from J, with 3 bases between. The CDR3 here is CSASPEQYF. CDR3 nucleotide sequence: TGCAGTGCTAGCCCCGAGCAGTACTTC.

CDR3 nucleotide sequence: TGCAGTGCTAGCGGGGCTCACACCGGGGAGCTGTTTTTT. It specifies CSASGAHTGELFF. The chain is built from TRBV20-1 and TRBJ2-2, with D perhaps TRBD1 or TRBD2 (5 bases each). The germline V and J ends were trimmed by 3 bases and 3 bases, with 8 bases remaining between them. The CDR3 runs to 13 residues. Looked up from germline, CDR1 is DFQATT and CDR2 is SNEGSKA (reference sequence).

This clonotype showed up just a few times. V gene TRBV9 combines with J gene TRBJ2-5; D might be TRBD2 (7 bases). The CDR3 loop spans 15 amino acids. Germline V lookup: CDR1 SGDLS, CDR2 YYNGEE. Trimming took off 5 bases at V and 1 base at J, with 15 bases between the two ends. This CDR3 is CASSGWGGVQETQYF. The DNA for the CDR3 is TGTGCCAGCAGTGGGTGGGGGGGCGTCCAAGAGACCCAGTACTTC.

The chain recombines TRBV4-3 with TRBJ1-2, with a possible D match to TRBD1 (5 bases). Trimming took 0 bases from V and 8 from J, leaving 13 bases between them. This CDR3 is 14 amino acids long. The V gene's germline CDR1 is LGHNA and CDR2 YSLEER. The CDR3 coding sequence is TGCGCCAGCAGCCAAGAGGTCCAGGGCTCAGGCTACACCTTC. Translated, it gives CASSQEVQGSGYTF.

This chain links TRBV20-1 with TRBJ1-6; D not resolved. V was pared by 6 bases and J by 7 bases, with 16 bases between. Per the germline V gene, CDR1 is DFQATT and CDR2 is SNEGSKA (reference sequence). The CDR3 runs 14 residues. The CDR3 DNA sequence: TGCAGTGCCGACCCAGGACTGGGGAATTCACCCCTCCACTTT. Translated, it gives CSADPGLGNSPLHF.